The TCR beta chain described here comes from a study of blood T cell repertoires in COVID-19. The CDR3 totals 16 residues. With 3 bases removed from V and 0 bases from J, the gap between germline ends came to 12 bases. Germline lookup yields CDR1 KGHDR and CDR2 SFDVKD. Assay: immunoSEQ multiplex PCR; the TCRdb copy retains only in-frame clones and omits some. The repertoire holds some 240,000 clones, with roughly 88% as singletons. Adults between roughly 18 and 89 years of age took part from under 30 US areas. The sample comprised PBMCs or T cells enriched from blood (not recorded which). This clonotype originated in a woman between 35 and 50 years old who had been exposed to COVID-19. V and J are TRBV24-1 and TRBJ2-3, with TRBD2 as a possible D gene (6 bases). The chain's CDR3 is CATSDPTDYSTDTQYF. Here the CDR3 DNA reads TGTGCCACCAGTGATCCGACGGACTATAGCACAGATACGCAGTATTTT.